Within the sample, the clone carrying this TCR beta chain is medium-sized. The antigen is not known. Each CDR3 protein is one row after TCRdb ran MiXCR on the 5' RACE reads. The sample carries several thousand distinct CDR3 sequences, approximately 12% recorded once. Time point noted: sample taken at primary tumor resection. Extraction of whole RNA from tumor, nontumor lung or frozen PBMC preceded unsorted sequencing. These data come from a study of spatial heterogeneity in lung cancer. The overall study: Beta-chain sequences were consistently detected more often than alpha-chain sequences. Tumor regions showed TCR transcript counts that correlated strongly with a T cell module score from matched bulk RNA-seq.

Trimming removed 2 bases at V and 4 bases at J, with 12 bases between. The CDR3 is 14 amino acids. Looked up from germline, CDR1 is GTSNPN and CDR2 is SVGIG (reference sequence). The study, taken as a whole, reports: Expanded TCRs that were ubiquitous or regional had counts tracking ubiquitous and regional nonsynonymous mutations, respectively. Mutation counts in tumors were tracked by counts of expanded intratumoral alpha and beta TCRs.

The sample in question was lung tumor tissue, obtained at surgery. The sequence was obtained from a female donor with early-stage non-small cell lung cancer. The chain recombines TRBV30 with TRBJ1-3; D is ambiguous. CDR3 nucleotides: TGTGCCTGGAGTCTGACTAGGGAAGGAAACACCATATATTTT. Protein: CAWSLTREGNTIYF.